These 24 T cell receptor beta chains were all obtained from the same sample, sequenced in a study of shared clonotypes between healthy human individuals. Measured with immunoSEQ multiplex PCR; TCRdb has only the in-frame clones, and not every one. The sample holds around 88,000 clones, 60% to 75% seen once. Sequencing was performed on memory CD8+ T cells sorted from blood. Documented subset: CD45RO+ cells pooled with CCR7-negative TemRA cells. These receptors were obtained from a man aged 30 to 39 in good health.

V usage is TRBV6-6 and J usage is TRBJ2-1; D gene unclear. Germline loops: CDR1 MNHNY, CDR2 SVGAGI (reference sequence). Deletions cut 2 bases from V and 5 bases from J, with 4 bases between. This CDR3 is 12 amino acids long. CDR3 in DNA: TGTGCCAGCAGTTACGGTAACAATGAGCAGTTCTTC. Its translation: CASSYGNNEQFF.

The rearrangement joins TRBV2 to TRBJ2-3; D call uncertain. V was trimmed by 3 bases and J by 1 base, leaving 11 bases between them. The CDR3 spans 15 residues. The germline CDR1 and CDR2 sequences are SNHLY and FYNNEI. In nucleotides, the CDR3 is TGTGCCAGCAGTGATAGCTTCTCACGCACAGATACGCAGTATTTT. Protein: CASSDSFSRTDTQYF.

This clone has more than one count but fewer than ten. This chain links TRBV7-9 with TRBJ2-1; TRBD2 matches 9 bases. The V gene's germline CDR1 is SEHNR and CDR2 FQNEAQ (reference sequence). V lost 4 bases, J lost 8 bases, and 15 bases stayed unmatched. The CDR3 has 17 amino acids. CDR3 region: CASSSSKERGRADEQFF. The CDR3 nucleotides are TGTGCCAGCAGCTCCAGTAAGGAGCGCGGGAGGGCCGATGAGCAGTTCTTC.

V and J are TRBV28 and TRBJ1-4; 9 bases map to TRBD1. The CDR3 loop spans 16 amino acids. Germline assignment: CDR1 MDHEN and CDR2 SYDVKM. With V trimmed by 2 bases and J by 5 bases, 6 bases remained unmatched. The CDR3 region is CASSLGDRDLNEKLFF. DNA of the CDR3: TGTGCCAGCAGTTTAGGGGACAGGGACCTCAATGAAAAACTGTTTTTT.

The chain is built from TRBV25-1 and TRBJ1-1; the D is unclear. The CDR3 runs to 12 residues. Deletions cut 3 bases from V and 2 bases from J, with 4 bases between. The V gene's germline CDR1 is MGHDK and CDR2 SYGVNS. CDR3 in amino acids: CASSDENTEAFF. The CDR3 DNA sequence: TGTGCCAGCAGTGACGAAAACACTGAAGCTTTCTTT.

As to this clone: This sample includes further DNA sequences coding for the same CDR3. CDR3 loop: CASSGTGGTDTQYF. The CDR3 nucleotides read TGTGCCAGCAGTGGGACAGGGGGCACAGATACGCAGTATTTT. The V gene is TRBV6-4, the J gene TRBJ2-3; 9 bases map to TRBD1. CDR1 MRHNA and CDR2 SNTAGT come from the germline V gene. V shed 4 bases and J 1 base; nucleotides not matched to a gene: 0. The CDR3 totals 14 residues.

The chain has TRBV5-5 and TRBJ2-6; D is uncertain. V lost 4 bases and J 0 bases, leaving 17 bases between the germline ends. Germline V lookup: CDR1 SGHKS, CDR2 YYEKEE (reference sequence). The CDR3 has 18 residues. The CDR3 here is CASSPAPAISSGANVLTF. CDR3 in DNA: TGTGCCAGCAGCCCAGCTCCGGCTATAAGCTCTGGGGCCAACGTCCTGACTTTC.

The CDR3: CASSQLTGQGLELFF. The CDR3 DNA is TGCGCCAGCAGCCAACTTACTGGACAGGGCCTGGAACTGTTTTTT. The V call is TRBV4-1, the J call TRBJ1-4; TRBD1 matches at 8 bases. With 2 bases clipped from V and 12 bases from J, the junction kept 11 bases outside the gene matches. Germline V CDR1 and CDR2: MGHRA, YSYEKL. The CDR3 consists of 15 residues.

The V gene is TRBV5-1, the J gene TRBJ2-6; the D gene is possibly TRBD1 (6 bases). This CDR3 contains 17 residues. V was shortened by 4 bases and J by 0 bases, with 14 bases between the two germline ends. The germline V gene has CDR1 SGHRS and CDR2 YFSETQ. The CDR3: CASSPGDTHSGANVLTF. The CDR3 region has the DNA TGCGCCAGCAGCCCCGGGGACACCCACTCTGGGGCCAACGTCCTGACTTTC.

V gene TRBV19 combines with J gene TRBJ2-3; D gene ambiguous. The CDR3 has 13 amino acids. V lost 8 bases and J lost 4, with 13 bases in between. CDR1 and CDR2 from the germline V gene are LNHDA and SQIVND (reference sequence). CDR3 DNA: TGTGCCAGTCAACTTGGACGGGCAGATACGCAGTATTTT. Translating it yields CASQLGRADTQYF. Looking up the rest from reference TRBV19 and TRBJ2-3 gives the full variable domain: DGGITQSPKYLFRKEGQNVTLSCEQNLNHDAMYWYRQDPGQGLRLIYYSQIVNDFQKGDIAEGYSVSREKKESFPLTVTSAQKNPTAFYLCASQLGRADTQYFGPGTRLTVL.

This clone was recorded only once. The V gene is TRBV5-1, the J gene TRBJ1-3; 7 bases line up with TRBD1. The germline CDR1 and CDR2 sequences are SGHRS and YFSETQ. V lost 3 bases, J lost 6 bases, and 3 bases stayed unmatched. This CDR3 is 13 amino acids long. The DNA of the CDR3 is TGCGCCAGCAGCTCCGGGACAGAAAACACCATATATTTT. The encoded protein is CASSSGTENTIYF.

The chain is built from TRBV10-3 and TRBJ2-7; 7 bases are a match to TRBD2. V shed 11 bases, J shed 10 bases, and the junction held 14 bases outside the gene matches. Germline V gene data show CDR1 as ENHRY and CDR2 as SYGVKD. This CDR3 contains 12 residues. In DNA form, the CDR3 reads TGTGCCGCTCTGGGGGGAGGGTTCGTCCAGTACTTC. Encoded protein: CAALGGGFVQYF.

This clone has a count of ten or more. CDR3: CASIGGGPIYEQYF. CDR3 coding DNA: TGTGCCAGCATTGGGGGAGGGCCCATCTACGAGCAGTACTTC. The chain uses TRBV5-6 and TRBJ2-7, with 7 bases that match TRBD2. There are 14 residues in the CDR3. V shed 6 bases and J 3 bases; nucleotides not matched to a gene: 9. CDR1 is SGHDT and CDR2 is YYEEEE in the germline V gene.

The rearrangement links TRBV7-8 to TRBJ2-1; 11 bases line up with TRBD2. Per germline, CDR1 SGHVS and CDR2 FQNEAQ. V shed 2 bases, J shed 5 bases, and the junction held 8 bases outside the gene matches. This CDR3 is built from 17 residues. The CDR3 loop reads CASSLRPGLADHNEQFF. The CDR3 DNA reads as TGTGCCAGCAGCTTACGCCCGGGACTAGCGGACCACAATGAGCAGTTCTTC.

This clone was detected ten times or more. The chain recombines TRBV6-5 with TRBJ2-7, with 8 bases that match TRBD1. The length of the CDR3 is 15 residues. CDR1 is MNHEY and CDR2 is SVGAGI in the germline V gene. J was trimmed by 4 bases and V by 4 bases; bases with no gene match: 9. This chain's CDR3 is CASSSRDRGAYEQYF. As DNA, the CDR3 is TGTGCCAGCAGTTCCCGCGACAGGGGCGCATACGAGCAGTACTTC.

As for this clone: Mismatch with germline at one junction end may stem from a read error. The V and J genes are TRBV5-4 and TRBJ1-1; 8 nucleotides align to TRBD1. Germline CDR1 reads SGHNT; CDR2 reads YYREEE (reference sequence). The CDR3 totals 16 residues. The CDR3 nucleotides are TGTGCCAGCAGCTTGAGGGCTAGACAGGGGAACCCTGAAGCTTTCTTT. As protein: CASSLRARQGNPEAFF.

The rearrangement joins TRBV27 to TRBJ1-5; possible D gene TRBD1, 6 bases. The CDR3 loop spans 13 amino acids. The V end lost 5 bases, the J end lost 7 bases, and 12 bases lay between the germline ends. Germline V gives CDR1 MNHEY, CDR2 SMNVEV (reference sequence). CDR3 nucleotide sequence: TGTGCCAGCAGTCAGGGGAGCAGGCAGCCCCAGCATTTT. Protein sequence: CASSQGSRQPQHF.

This chain connects TRBV7-9 to TRBJ1-5; 7 nucleotides line up with TRBD1. This CDR3 contains 18 residues. The germline V gene encodes CDR1 SEHNR and CDR2 FQNEAQ (reference sequence). Unmatched junction bases numbered 16, after V lost 4 bases and J lost 4 bases. The CDR3 DNA follows: TGTGCCAGCAGCTCTAAGACAGGGTTGATGTGTAAGAATCAGCCCCAGCATTTT. Translated, it gives CASSSKTGLMCKNQPQHF.

The chain carries TRBV7-9 and TRBJ1-1; the D is unclear. This CDR3 has 16 amino acids. CDR1 is SEHNR and CDR2 is FQNEAQ in the germline V gene (reference sequence). Trimming took 5 bases from V and 0 from J, leaving 16 bases between them. The CDR3 nucleotides are TGTGCCAGCAGCGCGTGGAAAGGGCTTATGAACACTGAAGCTTTCTTT. Translated, it gives CASSAWKGLMNTEAFF.

J is TRBJ1-3 and V is TRBV27; D unresolved. CDR3 size: 12 residues. Between the trimmed V and J ends, which lost 8 bases and 3 bases, there was a span of 8 bases. Germline V gene sequence: CDR1 MNHEY, CDR2 SMNVEV (reference sequence). The CDR3 reads CASGEIGNTIYF. The CDR3 DNA reads as TGTGCCAGCGGGGAGATTGGAAACACCATATATTTT.

The gene calls are TRBV10-3 and TRBJ2-2; 9 nucleotides align to TRBD1. V lost 2 bases and J lost 6; bases outside the gene matches: 13. Germline lookup yields CDR1 ENHRY and CDR2 SYGVKD. This CDR3 region has 18 residues. CDR3 sequence (DNA): TGTGCCATCAGTGAGGATCGTCCGGGACAGGGTATACCCGGGGAGCTGTTTTTT. Its protein is CAISEDRPGQGIPGELFF.

This clone appeared once. The chain employs TRBV10-1 and TRBJ1-2; D is uncertain. The germline CDR1 and CDR2 sequences are WNHNN and SYGVQD (reference sequence). The length of the CDR3 is 13 residues. Trimming stripped 5 bases from V and 5 bases from J, with 12 bases between. The CDR3 sequence: CASSPQAGYGYTF. The CDR3 nucleotides are TGCGCCAGCAGTCCTCAGGCTGGATATGGCTACACCTTC.

This clone was picked up a small number of times. The chain employs TRBV7-6 and TRBJ2-1, with D uncertain. The CDR3 length is 16 residues. Trimming removed 5 bases from V and 0 bases from J, with 14 bases in between. The germline V gene has CDR1 SGHVS and CDR2 FNYEAQ. CDR3 in amino acids: CASSPGPGYSYNEQFF. As DNA, the CDR3 is TGTGCCAGCAGCCCCGGGCCCGGGTACTCCTACAATGAGCAGTTCTTC.

The count of this clone is one. This chain links TRBV29-1 with TRBJ2-5, with 8 bases lining up with TRBD2. This CDR3 has 12 residues. Looked up from germline, CDR1 is SQVTM and CDR2 is ANQGSEA. CDR3 sequence: CSGAGVEETQYF. CDR3 DNA sequence: TGCAGTGGAGCGGGAGTAGAGGAGACCCAGTACTTC.